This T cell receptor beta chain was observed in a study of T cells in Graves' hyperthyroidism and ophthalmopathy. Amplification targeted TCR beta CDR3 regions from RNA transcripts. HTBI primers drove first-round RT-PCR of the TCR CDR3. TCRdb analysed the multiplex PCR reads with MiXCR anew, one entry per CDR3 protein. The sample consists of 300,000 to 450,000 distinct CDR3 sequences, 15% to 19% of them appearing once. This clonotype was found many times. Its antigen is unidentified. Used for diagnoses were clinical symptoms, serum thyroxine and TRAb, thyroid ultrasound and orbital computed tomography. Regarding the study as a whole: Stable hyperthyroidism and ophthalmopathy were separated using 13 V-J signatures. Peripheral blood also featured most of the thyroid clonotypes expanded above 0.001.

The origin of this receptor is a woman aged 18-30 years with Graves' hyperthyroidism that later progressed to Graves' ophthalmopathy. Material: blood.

The CDR3 DNA reads as TGCGCCAGCAGCTTGCGGGCGAACACCGGGGAGCTGTTTTTT. Amino acids: CASSLRANTGELFF. The gene calls are TRBV5-1 and TRBJ2-2, with D uncertain. The V end was cut by 1 base, the J end by 0 bases, with 4 bases between. This CDR3 is built from 14 residues. Germline values: CDR1 SGHRS, CDR2 YFSETQ.